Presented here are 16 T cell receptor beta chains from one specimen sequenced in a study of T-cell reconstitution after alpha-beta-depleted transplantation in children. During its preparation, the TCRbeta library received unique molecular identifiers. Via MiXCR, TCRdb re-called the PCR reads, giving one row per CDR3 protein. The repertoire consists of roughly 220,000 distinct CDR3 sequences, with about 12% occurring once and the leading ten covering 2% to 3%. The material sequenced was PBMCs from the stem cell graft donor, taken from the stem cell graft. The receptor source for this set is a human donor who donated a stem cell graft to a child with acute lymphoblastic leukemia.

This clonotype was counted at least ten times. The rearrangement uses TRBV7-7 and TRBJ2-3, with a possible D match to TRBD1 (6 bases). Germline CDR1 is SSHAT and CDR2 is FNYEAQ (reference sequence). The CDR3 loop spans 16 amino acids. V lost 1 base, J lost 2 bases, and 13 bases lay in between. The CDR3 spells CASSLGTAITTDTQYF. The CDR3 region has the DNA TGTGCCAGCAGCTTAGGGACAGCTATAACCACAGATACGCAGTATTTT.

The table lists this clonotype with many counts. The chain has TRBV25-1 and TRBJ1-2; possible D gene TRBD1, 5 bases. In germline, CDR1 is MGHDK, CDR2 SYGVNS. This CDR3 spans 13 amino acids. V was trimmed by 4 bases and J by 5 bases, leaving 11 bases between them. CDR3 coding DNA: TGTGCCAGCAGTGGGGGCTGGGGTTATGGCTACACCTTC. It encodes CASSGGWGYGYTF.

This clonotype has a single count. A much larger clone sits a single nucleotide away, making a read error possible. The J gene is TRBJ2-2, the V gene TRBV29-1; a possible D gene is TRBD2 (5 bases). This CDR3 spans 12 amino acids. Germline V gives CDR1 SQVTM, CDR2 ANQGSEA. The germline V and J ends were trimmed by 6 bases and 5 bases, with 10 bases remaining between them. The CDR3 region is CSVIGRTGELFF. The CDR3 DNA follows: TGCAGCGTGATAGGGAGAACCGGGGAGCTGTTTTTT.

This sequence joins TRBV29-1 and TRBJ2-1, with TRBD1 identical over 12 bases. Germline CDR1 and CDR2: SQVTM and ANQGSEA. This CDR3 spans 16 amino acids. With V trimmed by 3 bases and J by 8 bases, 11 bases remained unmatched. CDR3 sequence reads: CSVDSLRDRGLDEQFF. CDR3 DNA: TGCAGCGTTGACTCCCTCCGGGACAGGGGGCTCGATGAGCAGTTCTTC.

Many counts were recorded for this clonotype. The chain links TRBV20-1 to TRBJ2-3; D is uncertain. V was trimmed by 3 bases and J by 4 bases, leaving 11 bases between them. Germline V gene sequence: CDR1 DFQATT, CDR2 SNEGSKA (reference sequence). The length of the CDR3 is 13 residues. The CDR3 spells CSARKGSPDTQYF. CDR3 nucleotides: TGCAGTGCTAGGAAGGGATCACCAGATACGCAGTATTTT.

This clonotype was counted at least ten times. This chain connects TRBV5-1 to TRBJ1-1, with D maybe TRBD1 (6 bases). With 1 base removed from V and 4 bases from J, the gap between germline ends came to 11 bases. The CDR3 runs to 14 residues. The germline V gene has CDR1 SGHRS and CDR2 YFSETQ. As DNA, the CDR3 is TGCGCCAGCAGCTTGTGGGGGGCTGGCACTGAAGCTTTCTTT. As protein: CASSLWGAGTEAFF.

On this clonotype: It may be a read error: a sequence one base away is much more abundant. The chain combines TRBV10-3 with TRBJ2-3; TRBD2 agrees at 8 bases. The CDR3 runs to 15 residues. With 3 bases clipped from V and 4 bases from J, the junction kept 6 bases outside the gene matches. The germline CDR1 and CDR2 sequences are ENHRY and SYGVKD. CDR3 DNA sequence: TGTGCCATCAGTGATCAGCGGGGGAGCGCAGATACGCAGTATTTT. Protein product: CAISDQRGSADTQYF.

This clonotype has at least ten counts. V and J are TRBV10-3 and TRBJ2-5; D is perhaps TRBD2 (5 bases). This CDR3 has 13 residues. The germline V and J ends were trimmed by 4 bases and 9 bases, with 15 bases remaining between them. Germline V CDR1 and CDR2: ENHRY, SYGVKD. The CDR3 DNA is TGTGCCATCAGTGGCCCGGAGGTCCTGGCCCAGTACTTC. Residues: CAISGPEVLAQYF.

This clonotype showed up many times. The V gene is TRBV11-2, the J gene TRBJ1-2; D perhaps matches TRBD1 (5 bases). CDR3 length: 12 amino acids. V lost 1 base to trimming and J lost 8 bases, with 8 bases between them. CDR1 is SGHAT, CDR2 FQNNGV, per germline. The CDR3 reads CASSLGQGGYTF. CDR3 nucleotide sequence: TGTGCCAGCAGCTTAGGCCAGGGAGGCTACACCTTC.

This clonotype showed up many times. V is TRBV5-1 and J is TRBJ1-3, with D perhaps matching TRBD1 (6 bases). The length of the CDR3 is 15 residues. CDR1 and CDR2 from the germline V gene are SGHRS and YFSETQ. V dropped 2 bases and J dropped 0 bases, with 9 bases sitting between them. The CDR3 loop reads CASSFGQNSGNTIYF. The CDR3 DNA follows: TGCGCCAGCAGCTTCGGACAGAACTCTGGAAACACCATATATTTT. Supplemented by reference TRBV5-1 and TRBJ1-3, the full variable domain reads KAGVTQTPRYLIKTRGQQVTLSCSPISGHRSVSWYQQTPGQGLQFLFEYFSETQRNKGNFPGRFSGRQFSNSRSEMNVSTLELGDSALYLCASSFGQNSGNTIYFGEGSWLTVV.

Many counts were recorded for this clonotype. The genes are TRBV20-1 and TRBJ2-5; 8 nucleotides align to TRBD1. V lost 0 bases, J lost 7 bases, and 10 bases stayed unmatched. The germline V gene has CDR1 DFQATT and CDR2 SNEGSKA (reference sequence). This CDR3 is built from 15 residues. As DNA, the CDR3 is TGCAGTGCTAGAGACCCCGGACAGGGCCGGTGGACCCAGTACTTC. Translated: CSARDPGQGRWTQYF.

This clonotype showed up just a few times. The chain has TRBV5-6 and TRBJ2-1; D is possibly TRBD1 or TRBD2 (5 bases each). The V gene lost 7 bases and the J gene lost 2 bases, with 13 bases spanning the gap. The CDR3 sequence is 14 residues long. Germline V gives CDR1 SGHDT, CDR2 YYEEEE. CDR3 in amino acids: CASLSGTAYNEQFF. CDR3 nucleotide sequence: TGTGCCAGCTTATCCGGGACGGCCTACAATGAGCAGTTCTTC.

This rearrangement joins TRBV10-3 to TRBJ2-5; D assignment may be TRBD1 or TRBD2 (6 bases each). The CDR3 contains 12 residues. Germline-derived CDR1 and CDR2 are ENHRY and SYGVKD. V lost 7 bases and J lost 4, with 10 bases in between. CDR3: CAINGGGETQYF. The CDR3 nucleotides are TGTGCCATCAACGGGGGCGGAGAGACCCAGTACTTC.

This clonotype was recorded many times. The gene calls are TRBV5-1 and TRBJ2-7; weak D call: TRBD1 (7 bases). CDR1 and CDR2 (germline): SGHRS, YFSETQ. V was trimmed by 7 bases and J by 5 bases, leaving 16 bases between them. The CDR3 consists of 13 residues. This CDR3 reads CASSSGGIHEQYF. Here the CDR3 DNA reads TGCGCCAGCTCATCAGGGGGGATCCACGAGCAGTACTTC.

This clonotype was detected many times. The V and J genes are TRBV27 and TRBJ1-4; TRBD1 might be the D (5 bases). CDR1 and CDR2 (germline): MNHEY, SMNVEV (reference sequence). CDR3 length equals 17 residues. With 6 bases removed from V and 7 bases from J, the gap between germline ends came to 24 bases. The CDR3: CASSPPDPGRRGEKLFF. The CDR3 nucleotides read TGTGCCAGCAGCCCACCGGACCCAGGGCGGAGGGGTGAAAAACTGTTTTTT. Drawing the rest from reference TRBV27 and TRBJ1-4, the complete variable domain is EAQVTQNPRYLITVTGKKLTVTCSQNMNHEYMSWYRQDPGLGLRQIYYSMNVEVTDKGDVPEGYKVSRKEKRNFPLILESPSPNQTSLYFCASSPPDPGRRGEKLFFGSGTQLSVL.

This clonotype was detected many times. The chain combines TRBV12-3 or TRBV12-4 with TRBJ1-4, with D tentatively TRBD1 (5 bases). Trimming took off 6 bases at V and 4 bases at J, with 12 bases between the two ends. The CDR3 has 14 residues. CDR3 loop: CASRPPGVNEKLFF. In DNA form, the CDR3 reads TGTGCCAGCAGACCCCCGGGGGTTAATGAAAAACTGTTTTTT.